The subject of this entry is one T cell receptor beta chain. Antigen: not known. This entry comes from a study of shared clonotypes between healthy human individuals. There were only Caucasian adults among the donors, and all lived in Nashville, Tennessee. Naive CD4+ cells were CD45RA-selected; the remaining cells were memory. Study results and caveats: The study's rarefaction showed incomplete sorted-subset sequencing despite large depth.

Per germline, CDR1 KGHSH and CDR2 LQKENI. V was pared by 3 bases and J by 5 bases, with 13 bases between. The length of the CDR3 is 14 residues. This table comes from immunoSEQ multiplex PCR, and its TCRdb copy is limited to in-frame clones, with some not included. The sample lists about 2.4 million clones; over 85% were seen once. The chain uses TRBV18 and TRBJ1-1, with TRBD1 as a possible D gene (5 bases). Sequenced sample: naive CD4+ T cells from PBMCs. This sample's subset: CD45RA+ positively selected. This receptor was identified in a man younger than 35 in good health. Some clones in this sample may be carry-over from other donors' samples. The CDR3 is CASSPQDSLTEAFF. Written as DNA, the CDR3 is TGTGCCAGCTCACCTCAAGACAGCCTTACTGAAGCTTTCTTT.